The rows below give T cell receptor beta chains drawn from one sample of a study of blood T cell repertoires in COVID-19. Sequenced by immunoSEQ multiplex PCR; TCRdb stores in-frame clones only, minus some. Here the sample spans around 130,000 clones, roughly 84% being singletons. The sequenced sample was peripheral blood. The receptors were sampled from a woman under 40 who had recovered from COVID-19. Each CDR3 is given with its conserved first and last residue. A D gene is named only where the DNA matches it firmly. The size entry is marked missing in some rows and otherwise reads once, few, many or a size class.

v_call: TRBV12-3/TRBV12-4; d_call: .; j_call: TRBJ2-2; clone_size: .; cdr3_nt: TGTGCCACCTCGGACAGACCCACCGGGGAGCTGTTTTTT; cdr3_aa: CATSDRPTGELFF
v_call: TRBV2; d_call: .; j_call: TRBJ2-5; clone_size: once; cdr3_nt: TGTGCCAGCAGTCTTTACCAAGAGACCCAGTACTTC; cdr3_aa: CASSLYQETQYF
v_call: TRBV27; d_call: .; j_call: TRBJ2-5; clone_size: .; cdr3_nt: TGTGCCAGCAGTTTTCGGGCGGACAGCCAAGAGACCCAGTACTTC; cdr3_aa: CASSFRADSQETQYF
v_call: TRBV20-1; d_call: .; j_call: TRBJ1-2; clone_size: .; cdr3_nt: TGCAGTGGGTTAGGAGACTATGGCTACACCTTC; cdr3_aa: CSGLGDYGYTF
v_call: TRBV7-3; d_call: TRBD2; j_call: TRBJ2-2; clone_size: .; cdr3_nt: TGTGCCAGCAGCTCTACGGGGGGGCCCACCGGGGAGCTGTTTTTT; cdr3_aa: CASSSTGGPTGELFF
v_call: TRBV5-1; d_call: .; j_call: TRBJ1-2; clone_size: .; cdr3_nt: TGCGCCAGCAGCGGGGGGATGCATGGCTACACCTTC; cdr3_aa: CASSGGMHGYTF
v_call: TRBV30; d_call: TRBD1; j_call: TRBJ2-7; clone_size: once; cdr3_nt: TGTGCCTGGAGTGTAGGGACAGTACCTGAGCAGTACTTC; cdr3_aa: CAWSVGTVPEQYF
v_call: TRBV4-1; d_call: TRBD2; j_call: TRBJ2-1; clone_size: .; cdr3_nt: TGCGCCAGCAGCCGACTAGCGGGAGGTGAGCAGTTCTTC; cdr3_aa: CASSRLAGGEQFF
v_call: TRBV21-1; d_call: .; j_call: TRBJ2-7; clone_size: .; cdr3_nt: TGTGCCAGCAGCGACAGGGACCCTTTGTCCGAGCAGTACTTC; cdr3_aa: CASSDRDPLSEQYF
v_call: TRBV12-5; d_call: .; j_call: TRBJ1-4; clone_size: once; cdr3_nt: TGTGCTAGTCAGCGAACAACTAATGAAAAACTGTTTTTT; cdr3_aa: CASQRTTNEKLFF
v_call: TRBV9; d_call: .; j_call: TRBJ1-4; clone_size: .; cdr3_nt: TGTGCCAGCAGCGCTGAGGAGATGGGTCCTAATGAAAAACTGTTTTTT; cdr3_aa: CASSAEEMGPNEKLFF
v_call: TRBV5-4; d_call: .; j_call: TRBJ1-2; clone_size: .; cdr3_nt: TGTGCCAGCAGCTTACGGGGGGGGTTTTACTATGGCTACACCTTC; cdr3_aa: CASSLRGGFYYGYTF
v_call: TRBV18; d_call: .; j_call: TRBJ1-2; clone_size: .; cdr3_nt: TGTGCCAGCGCCGGGGCTAACTATGGCTACACCTTC; cdr3_aa: CASAGANYGYTF
v_call: TRBV6-6; d_call: TRBD2; j_call: TRBJ2-7; clone_size: .; cdr3_nt: TGTGCCAGCAGTTCCAATTCAGCGGGAGAAGACGAGCAGTACTTC; cdr3_aa: CASSSNSAGEDEQYF
v_call: TRBV9; d_call: TRBD1; j_call: TRBJ2-3; clone_size: .; cdr3_nt: TGTGCCAGCACCCGACAGGGAGGCACAGATACGCAGTATTTT; cdr3_aa: CASTRQGGTDTQYF
v_call: TRBV14; d_call: TRBD1; j_call: TRBJ2-7; clone_size: .; cdr3_nt: TGTGCCAGCAGCGAAAAACAGGGGTACGAGCAGTACTTC; cdr3_aa: CASSEKQGYEQYF
v_call: TRBV19; d_call: .; j_call: TRBJ2-1; clone_size: .; cdr3_nt: TGTGCCAGTAGTACCTCGGGAGCGTTTGAGCAGTTCTTC; cdr3_aa: CASSTSGAFEQFF
v_call: TRBV9; d_call: .; j_call: TRBJ1-1; clone_size: .; cdr3_nt: TGTGCCAGCAGCGTAGGAGGGACTGACACTGAAGCTTTCTTT; cdr3_aa: CASSVGGTDTEAFF
v_call: TRBV7-3; d_call: TRBD2; j_call: TRBJ2-5; clone_size: .; cdr3_nt: TGTGCCAGCAGCTTATCGGCGGGAGGGGAGGAGACCCAGTACTTC; cdr3_aa: CASSLSAGGEETQYF
v_call: TRBV6-5; d_call: .; j_call: TRBJ1-2; clone_size: .; cdr3_nt: TGTGCCAGCAGTCCACCGGGTCACGGCCCGTGGGGCTACACCTTC; cdr3_aa: CASSPPGHGPWGYTF
v_call: TRBV5-1; d_call: TRBD2; j_call: TRBJ2-7; clone_size: .; cdr3_nt: TGCGCCAGCAGCAGGACTAGCGGGAGCTACGAGCAGTACTTC; cdr3_aa: CASSRTSGSYEQYF
v_call: TRBV21-1; d_call: .; j_call: TRBJ1-2; clone_size: .; cdr3_nt: TGTGCCAGCAGCAAAAACGGGGGTACAAGGCCCTATGGCTACACCTTC; cdr3_aa: CASSKNGGTRPYGYTF
v_call: TRBV11-2; d_call: .; j_call: TRBJ2-1; clone_size: .; cdr3_nt: TGTGCCAGCAGCTTAGCTTTGGGGAGCTCCTACAATGAGCAGTTCTTC; cdr3_aa: CASSLALGSSYNEQFF
v_call: TRBV10-2; d_call: .; j_call: TRBJ2-5; clone_size: .; cdr3_nt: TGCGCCAGCCGAGGTGGGGGGGGCCTCCAAGAGACCCAGTACTTC; cdr3_aa: CASRGGGGLQETQYF
v_call: TRBV19; d_call: TRBD2; j_call: TRBJ2-6; clone_size: .; cdr3_nt: TGTGCCAGTAGTATAGAAGGCGGGGGAAGCTCTGGGGCCAACGTCCTGACTTTC; cdr3_aa: CASSIEGGGSSGANVLTF
v_call: TRBV21-1; d_call: .; j_call: TRBJ2-1; clone_size: few; cdr3_nt: TGTGCCAGCAGCAAACTACGGGAGGGCCGGTTCAACAATGAGCAGTTCTTC; cdr3_aa: CASSKLREGRFNNEQFF
v_call: TRBV29-1; d_call: .; j_call: TRBJ2-5; clone_size: .; cdr3_nt: TGCAGCGTTGAAGTCTCAGCGTCTGGCACCCAGTACTTC; cdr3_aa: CSVEVSASGTQYF
v_call: TRBV2; d_call: TRBD2; j_call: TRBJ2-2; clone_size: .; cdr3_nt: TGTGCCAGCAGTTTTAAGCGGGAGAACACCGGGGAGCTGTTTTTT; cdr3_aa: CASSFKRENTGELFF
v_call: TRBV9; d_call: TRBD2; j_call: TRBJ2-3; clone_size: .; cdr3_nt: TGTGCCAGCAGCGTAGATCTAGCGGGGCGTGAAGATACGCAGTATTTT; cdr3_aa: CASSVDLAGREDTQYF
v_call: TRBV2; d_call: .; j_call: TRBJ2-4; clone_size: once; cdr3_nt: TGTGCCAGCAGTCTAACGGTAGCCAAAAACATTCAGTACTTC; cdr3_aa: CASSLTVAKNIQYF
v_call: TRBV11-2; d_call: .; j_call: TRBJ2-1; clone_size: .; cdr3_nt: TGTGCCAGCAGCTTAAGTCCTAGCCTGAGGAATGAGCAGTTCTTC; cdr3_aa: CASSLSPSLRNEQFF
v_call: TRBV18; d_call: TRBD2; j_call: TRBJ2-7; clone_size: .; cdr3_nt: TGTGCCAGCTCACGACAAACTAGCGGGAGGTTAGGCGAGCAGTACTTC; cdr3_aa: CASSRQTSGRLGEQYF
v_call: TRBV7-2; d_call: TRBD2; j_call: TRBJ2-7; clone_size: .; cdr3_nt: TGTGCCAGCCGGGGCGGGAGTCCCTACGAGCAGTACTTC; cdr3_aa: CASRGGSPYEQYF
v_call: TRBV3-1/TRBV3-2; d_call: TRBD2; j_call: TRBJ2-3; clone_size: .; cdr3_nt: TGTGCCAGCAGCCAACCAATCTTATCTAGCGGGAGCACAGATACGCAGTATTTT; cdr3_aa: CASSQPILSSGSTDTQYF
v_call: TRBV7-9; d_call: .; j_call: TRBJ2-5; clone_size: once; cdr3_nt: TGTGCCAGCAGCCTGCAAGAGACCCAGTACTTC; cdr3_aa: CASSLQETQYF
v_call: TRBV5-6; d_call: .; j_call: TRBJ1-1; clone_size: .; cdr3_nt: TGTGCCAGCAGCCACGACGGCGGGAACACTGAAGCTTTCTTT; cdr3_aa: CASSHDGGNTEAFF
v_call: TRBV4-1; d_call: .; j_call: TRBJ2-2; clone_size: .; cdr3_nt: TGCGCCAGCAGCCAACCTCTCCTGGGACTCGGGGAGCTGTTTTTT; cdr3_aa: CASSQPLLGLGELFF
v_call: TRBV12-5; d_call: .; j_call: TRBJ1-1; clone_size: .; cdr3_nt: TGTGCTAGTGGTTTGGTATATTCGGCAACAGGTTTGAACACTGAAGCTTTCTTT; cdr3_aa: CASGLVYSATGLNTEAFF
v_call: TRBV3-1/TRBV3-2; d_call: TRBD2; j_call: TRBJ2-1; clone_size: .; cdr3_nt: TGTGCCACCCGCCGGGGGGGGATGCCCTACAATGAGCAGTTCTTC; cdr3_aa: CATRRGGMPYNEQFF
v_call: TRBV6-5; d_call: .; j_call: TRBJ2-7; clone_size: once; cdr3_nt: TGTGCCAGTAGATCGCCCGTAGAGCAGTACTTC; cdr3_aa: CASRSPVEQYF
v_call: TRBV20-1; d_call: .; j_call: TRBJ2-5; clone_size: .; cdr3_nt: TGCAGTGCCCTCGGAGAGACCCAGTACTTC; cdr3_aa: CSALGETQYF
v_call: TRBV15; d_call: TRBD1; j_call: TRBJ2-7; clone_size: once; cdr3_nt: TGTGCCACCAGTTCCGGGACAGGGAACGAGCAGTACTTC; cdr3_aa: CATSSGTGNEQYF
v_call: TRBV20-1; d_call: TRBD1; j_call: TRBJ1-6; clone_size: once; cdr3_nt: TGCAGTGCTAGTCTGGACAGGGGTAATTCACCCCTCCACTTT; cdr3_aa: CSASLDRGNSPLHF
v_call: TRBV2; d_call: .; j_call: TRBJ1-2; clone_size: .; cdr3_nt: TGTGCCAGCAGTCTAAGGCAGGTCTCGCTGCAGAATGGCTACACCTTC; cdr3_aa: CASSLRQVSLQNGYTF
v_call: TRBV18; d_call: TRBD1; j_call: TRBJ2-3; clone_size: .; cdr3_nt: TGTGCCAGCTCACCTCCCGGGACAGTGACCACAGATACGCAGTATTTT; cdr3_aa: CASSPPGTVTTDTQYF
v_call: TRBV5-8; d_call: TRBD1; j_call: TRBJ1-5; clone_size: .; cdr3_nt: TGTGCCAGCAGCCGGACAGGGGTCGGCAATCAGCCCCAGCATTTT; cdr3_aa: CASSRTGVGNQPQHF
v_call: TRBV7-6; d_call: TRBD2; j_call: TRBJ2-7; clone_size: .; cdr3_nt: TGTGCCAGCAGCCCCGGGACTAGCGGAACTTCCTCCTACGAGCAGTACTTC; cdr3_aa: CASSPGTSGTSSYEQYF
v_call: TRBV6-5; d_call: .; j_call: TRBJ2-1; clone_size: .; cdr3_nt: TGTGCCAGCAGCCGGGACAATGAGCAGTTCTTC; cdr3_aa: CASSRDNEQFF
v_call: TRBV6-1; d_call: .; j_call: TRBJ1-1; clone_size: .; cdr3_nt: TGTGCCAGCAGAAACGACCAGGGGAACACTGAAGCTTTCTTT; cdr3_aa: CASRNDQGNTEAFF
v_call: TRBV24-1; d_call: .; j_call: TRBJ2-5; clone_size: .; cdr3_nt: TGTGCCACCAGTGATCCCTCCCGAGAGACCCAGTACTTC; cdr3_aa: CATSDPSRETQYF
v_call: TRBV29-1; d_call: TRBD1; j_call: TRBJ2-5; clone_size: .; cdr3_nt: TGCAGCGTTGAAGATGGGACAGGGGGCGAAGAGACCCAGTACTTC; cdr3_aa: CSVEDGTGGEETQYF
v_call: TRBV27; d_call: TRBD1; j_call: TRBJ1-4; clone_size: .; cdr3_nt: TGTGCCAGCAGTTTATCCCTGACAGGGGGATATGAAAAACTGTTTTTT; cdr3_aa: CASSLSLTGGYEKLFF
v_call: TRBV6-6; d_call: TRBD1; j_call: TRBJ1-5; clone_size: few; cdr3_nt: TGTGCCAGCAGTTGGACAGGGGATATTCAGCCCCAGCATTTT; cdr3_aa: CASSWTGDIQPQHF
v_call: TRBV16; d_call: TRBD1; j_call: TRBJ1-5; clone_size: .; cdr3_nt: TGTGCCAGCAGCCAGACAGGGAGTCCAAATCAGCCCCAGCATTTT; cdr3_aa: CASSQTGSPNQPQHF
v_call: TRBV12-3/TRBV12-4; d_call: .; j_call: TRBJ2-2; clone_size: .; cdr3_nt: TGTGCCAGCAGAACTTTGAGGACCGGGGAGCTGTTTTTT; cdr3_aa: CASRTLRTGELFF
v_call: TRBV6-5; d_call: TRBD1; j_call: TRBJ1-2; clone_size: few; cdr3_nt: TGTGCCAGCAGTTTAACGCCGGGACAGTCTAACTATGGCTACACCTTC; cdr3_aa: CASSLTPGQSNYGYTF
v_call: TRBV12-2; d_call: .; j_call: TRBJ2-5; clone_size: .; cdr3_nt: TGTGCAAGTCGCTTCACTGTAGAGACCCAGTACTTC; cdr3_aa: CASRFTVETQYF
v_call: TRBV7-9; d_call: TRBD1; j_call: TRBJ1-5; clone_size: .; cdr3_nt: TGTGCCAGCAGCTTAGAACAGGGGCCCAATCAGCCCCAGCATTTT; cdr3_aa: CASSLEQGPNQPQHF
v_call: TRBV12-3/TRBV12-4; d_call: TRBD1; j_call: TRBJ1-2; clone_size: .; cdr3_nt: TGTGCCAGCAGTTTGGGGACAGGGAATGGCTACACCTTC; cdr3_aa: CASSLGTGNGYTF